This T cell receptor (beta chain) was documented in a study of cytomegalovirus exposure and HLA in healthy donors. Study context: The same platform used for the approximately 670 first-cohort repertoires was also used for the 90 to 150 validation repertoires, as a later analysis reported. The study, taken as a whole, reports: Accounts indicate the classifier identified cytomegalovirus status with strong specificity and sensitivity. Specific recognition of CMV antigens was confirmed in vitro for a few chains (all CMV-associated).

Concerning this clone: The antigen is not known.

Generated by immunoSEQ multiplex PCR, the TCRdb table keeps only in-frame clones and is missing some. The sample has approximately 100,000 clones; around 85% are singletons. Germline loops: CDR1 LGHNA, CDR2 YNFKEQ. With 4 bases clipped from V and 2 bases from J, the junction kept 6 bases outside the gene matches. The CDR3 has 15 amino acids. The rearrangement uses TRBV4-2 and TRBJ2-3; 7 bases align to TRBD2. The sample was PBMCs. The receptor was isolated from a woman in her twenties or thirties in good health and CMV-seronegative. The CDR3 DNA reads TGTGCCAGCAGCCGCACCCGGGGGGTCACAGATACGCAGTATTTT. Its protein product is CASSRTRGVTDTQYF.